This paragraph covers one T cell receptor (beta chain) sequence. The CDR3 extends over 16 amino acids. Trimming shortened V by 7 bases and J by 3 bases, and 20 bases separated the two germline ends. Germline V gives CDR1 SNHLY, CDR2 FYNNEI. The PCR contained 60 Vbeta and 13 Jbeta primers. Repertoires were generated with immunoSEQ multiplex PCR, while TCRdb's copy carries only in-frame clones and drops some. Among 70,000 or so clones, approximately 60% were seen once, and the ten largest hold approximately 3%. This sample stems from a study of cytomegalovirus exposure and HLA in healthy donors. The sample comprised PBMCs. The TCR comes from a woman between 45 and 60 years old in good health and CMV-seronegative. The chain employs TRBV2 and TRBJ2-3; unclear D gene. CDR3 sequence reads: CASKEIPSIKTDTQYF. In DNA, the CDR3 is TGTGCCAGCAAGGAGATCCCGTCTATCAAAACAGATACGCAGTATTTT.